This T cell receptor beta chain was recovered during a study of beta chain features in type 1 diabetes. Study results and caveats: PCR could preferentially amplify shorter templates, alike in patients and controls.

The single heparinised draw taken from each donor contained around 120 mL of blood on average. Points on this clone: Its antigen is undetermined.

Every bit of the isolated RNA underwent reverse transcription, so sequencing read expressed TCRB transcripts. Only in-frame clones appear in the TCRdb table, and some are missing; sequencing was by immunoSEQ multiplex PCR. Counted here are 810,000 or so clones, roughly a sixth occurring once; the ten biggest clones make up 0.02% to 0.03%. Germline CDR1 reads PRHDT; CDR2 reads FYEKMQ (reference sequence). With 5 bases clipped from V and 7 bases from J, the junction kept 8 bases outside the gene matches. CDR3 size: 15 residues. The sequencing input was naive CD4+ T cells from blood. The V call is TRBV13, the J call TRBJ1-6; 7 bases align to TRBD1. This receptor was taken from a woman aged 18 to 35 in good health. For the CDR3, the DNA is TGTGCCAGCAGCATGACGGACAGGCCAAATTCACCCCTCCACTTT. This gives the protein CASSMTDRPNSPLHF.